This TCR beta chain was identified in a study of T cells in women clearing cervical HPV infection. Study as a whole: Case blood was drawn when the lesion was first found; control blood after infection became undetectable. HLA type stays a possible confounder, typing being limited.

About this clone: The antigen is undetermined. The read ends 3 residues before the CDR3 terminus; that terminus is restored from the germline J gene.

Study observations and caveats: TRBV6-7 relative abundance averaged about 0.11% in cases and about 0.17% in controls.

The assay was immunoSEQ multiplex PCR, and TCRdb's table has in-frame clones only and misses some. The clone table shows 35,000 to 45,000 clones, with the ten largest holding less than 7.5%. This CDR3 spans 15 amino acids. V was clipped by 3 bases and J by 3 bases; unmatched bases: 6. Germline V CDR1 and CDR2: LNHDA, SQIVND (reference sequence). Sequencing input: blood buffy coat. The receptor was derived from a woman between 18 and 69 years old with a cervical HPV16 infection that either progressed to CIN3+ or cleared (not recorded which). This rearrangement joins TRBV19 to TRBJ1-2; 8 bases align to TRBD1. The CDR3 sequence is CASSITGTGHYGYTF. The part of the CDR3 DNA that was read is TGTGCCAGTAGTATCACCGGGACAGGTCACTATGGC.